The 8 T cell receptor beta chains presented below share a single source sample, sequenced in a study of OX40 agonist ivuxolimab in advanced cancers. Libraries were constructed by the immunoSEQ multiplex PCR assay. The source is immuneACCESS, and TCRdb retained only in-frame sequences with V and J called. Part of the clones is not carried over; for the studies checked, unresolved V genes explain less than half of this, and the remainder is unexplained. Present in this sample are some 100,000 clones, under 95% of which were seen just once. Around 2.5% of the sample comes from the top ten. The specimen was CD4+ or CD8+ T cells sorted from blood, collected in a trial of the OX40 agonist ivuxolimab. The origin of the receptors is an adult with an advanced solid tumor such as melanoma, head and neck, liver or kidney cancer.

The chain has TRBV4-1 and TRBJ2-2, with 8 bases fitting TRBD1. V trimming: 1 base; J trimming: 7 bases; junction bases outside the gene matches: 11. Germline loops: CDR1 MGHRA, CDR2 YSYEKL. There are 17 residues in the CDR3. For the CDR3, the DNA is TGCGCCAGCAGCCAAGTGGTCCTGCAGGGGGCAAACGGGGAGCTGTTTTTT. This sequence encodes CASSQVVLQGANGELFF.

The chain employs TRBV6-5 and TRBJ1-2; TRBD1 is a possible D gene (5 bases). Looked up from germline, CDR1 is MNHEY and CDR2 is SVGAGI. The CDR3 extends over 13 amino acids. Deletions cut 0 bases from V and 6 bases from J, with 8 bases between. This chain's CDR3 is CASSYSETDGYTF. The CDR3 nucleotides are TGTGCCAGCAGTTACTCAGAGACAGATGGCTACACCTTC.

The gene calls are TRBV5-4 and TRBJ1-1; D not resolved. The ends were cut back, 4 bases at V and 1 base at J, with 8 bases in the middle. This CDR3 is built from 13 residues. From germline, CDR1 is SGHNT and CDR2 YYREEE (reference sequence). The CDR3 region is CASSLARNTEAFF. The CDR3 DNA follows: TGTGCCAGCAGCCTAGCACGGAACACTGAAGCTTTCTTT.

The CDR3 sequence is CASSLGGLTQETQYF. The CDR3 DNA reads as TGTGCCAGCTCCCTCGGGGGGTTGACCCAAGAGACCCAGTACTTC. The V call is TRBV2, the J call TRBJ2-5, with 7 bases aligning to TRBD2. The CDR3 extends over 15 amino acids. With 8 bases clipped from V and 1 base from J, the junction kept 10 bases outside the gene matches. CDR1 SNHLY and CDR2 FYNNEI come from the germline V gene.

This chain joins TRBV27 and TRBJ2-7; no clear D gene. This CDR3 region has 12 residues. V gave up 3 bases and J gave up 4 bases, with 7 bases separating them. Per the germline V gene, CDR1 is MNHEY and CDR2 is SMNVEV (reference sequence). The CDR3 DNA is TGTGCCAGCAGTTTCCCCCTTTACGAGCAGTACTTC. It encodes CASSFPLYEQYF.

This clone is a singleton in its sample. The CDR3 loop is CASSLYRQETQYF. CDR3 coding DNA: TGTGCCAGCAGCTTATACAGGCAAGAGACCCAGTACTTC. The chain uses TRBV11-3 and TRBJ2-5; maybe TRBD1 (5 bases). Trimming left V 2 bases short and J 2 bases short, with 6 bases between. Per germline, CDR1 SGHNT and CDR2 YENEEA. This CDR3 region has 13 residues.

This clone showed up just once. CDR3 bases: TGTGCCAGCAGTTATGGTCTGGGGGCGAATGAGCAGTTCTTC. Translation gives CASSYGLGANEQFF. The V and J genes are TRBV6-5 and TRBJ2-1; D may be TRBD1 (6 bases). This CDR3 is 14 amino acids long. V dropped 3 bases and J dropped 7 bases, with 13 bases sitting between them. Germline assignment: CDR1 MNHEY and CDR2 SVGAGI.

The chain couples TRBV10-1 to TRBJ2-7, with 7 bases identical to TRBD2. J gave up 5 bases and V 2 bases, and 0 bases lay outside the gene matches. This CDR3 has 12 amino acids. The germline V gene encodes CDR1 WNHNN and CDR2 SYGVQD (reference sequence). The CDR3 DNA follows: TGCGCCAGCAGTGAGCGGGAGGACGAGCAGTACTTC. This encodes CASSEREDEQYF.